The clone carrying this T cell receptor (beta chain) has more than one count but fewer than ten. The ends were cut back, 2 bases at V and 4 bases at J, with 6 bases in the middle. Germline CDR1 SGHNT, CDR2 YYREEE (reference sequence). The CDR3 is made up of 12 amino acids. The sample originates from a study of control samples from healthy donors and cancer patients. TCRdb's copy holds only in-frame clones and misses some; the assay was immunoSEQ multiplex PCR. The table has 100,000 to 150,000 clones, about 90% seen once; the top ten hold roughly 7.8%. The receptor's source is a man between 45 and 60 years old with head and neck cancer. Material: PBMCs. The chain couples TRBV5-4 to TRBJ1-1; D unresolved. CDR3 in amino acids: CASSFHRTEAFF. CDR3 DNA sequence: TGTGCCAGCAGCTTTCACCGCACTGAAGCTTTCTTT.